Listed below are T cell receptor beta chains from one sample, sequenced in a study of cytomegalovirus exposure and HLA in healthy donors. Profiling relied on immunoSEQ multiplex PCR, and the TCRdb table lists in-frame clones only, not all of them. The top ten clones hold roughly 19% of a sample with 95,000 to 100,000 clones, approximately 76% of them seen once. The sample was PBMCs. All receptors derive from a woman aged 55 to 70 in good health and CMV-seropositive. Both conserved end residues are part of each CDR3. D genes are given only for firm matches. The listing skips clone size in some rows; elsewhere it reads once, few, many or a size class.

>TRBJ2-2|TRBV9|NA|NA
TGTGCCAGCAGCGAAAGGAGGGCCGGGGAGCTGTTTTTT
CASSERRAGELFF
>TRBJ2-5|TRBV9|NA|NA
TGTGCCAGCAGCGTAAGGACAGACCAGGGGACCCAGTACTTC
CASSVRTDQGTQYF
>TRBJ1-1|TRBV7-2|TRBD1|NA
TGTGCCAGCATCAAGACAGGGGACACTGAAGCTTTCTTT
CASIKTGDTEAFF
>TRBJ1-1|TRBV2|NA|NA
TGTGCCAGCAGTGTTGGAGGGGTGACTGAAGCTTTCTTT
CASSVGGVTEAFF
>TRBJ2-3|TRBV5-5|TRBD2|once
TGTGCCAGCAGCTTAATTAGCGGGGGGCGAGGGGCAGATACGCAGTATTTT
CASSLISGGRGADTQYF
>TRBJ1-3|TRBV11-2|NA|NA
TGTGCCAGCAGCCGTTCACAGCTTACCTCTGGAAACACCATATATTTT
CASSRSQLTSGNTIYF
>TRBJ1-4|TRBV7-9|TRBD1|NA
TGTGCCAGCAGCTTATCAGCCGGGACAGGGACTGAAAAACTGTTTTTT
CASSLSAGTGTEKLFF
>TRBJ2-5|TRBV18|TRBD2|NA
TGTGCCAGCTCACCACGGCTAGCGGGAAAAGAGACCCAGTACTTC
CASSPRLAGKETQYF
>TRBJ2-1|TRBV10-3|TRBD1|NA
TGTGCCATCGCTCCGGGACAGAGAGTTTACAATGAGCAGTTCTTC
CAIAPGQRVYNEQFF
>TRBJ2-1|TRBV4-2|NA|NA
TGTGCCAGCAGCCACTCTGGAGGGCTTTTTAATGAGCAGTTCTTC
CASSHSGGLFNEQFF
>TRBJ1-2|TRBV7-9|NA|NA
TGTGCCAGCAGCTTAGGGTACGGAGGGAACTATGGCTACACCTTC
CASSLGYGGNYGYTF
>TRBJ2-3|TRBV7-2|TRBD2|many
TGTGCCAGCAGCTTAAACGGCGGGAGGGATACGCAGTATTTT
CASSLNGGRDTQYF
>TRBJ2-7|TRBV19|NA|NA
TGTGCCAGTAGTATAGGCTACTCCTACGAGCAGTACTTC
CASSIGYSYEQYF
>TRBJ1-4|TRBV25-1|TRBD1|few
TGTGCCAGCAGCGACAGGGGATACGAGGAAAAACTGTTTTTT
CASSDRGYEEKLFF
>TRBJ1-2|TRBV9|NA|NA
TGTGCCAGCAGCGTAGACAGGGCAGGCTATGGCTACACCTTC
CASSVDRAGYGYTF